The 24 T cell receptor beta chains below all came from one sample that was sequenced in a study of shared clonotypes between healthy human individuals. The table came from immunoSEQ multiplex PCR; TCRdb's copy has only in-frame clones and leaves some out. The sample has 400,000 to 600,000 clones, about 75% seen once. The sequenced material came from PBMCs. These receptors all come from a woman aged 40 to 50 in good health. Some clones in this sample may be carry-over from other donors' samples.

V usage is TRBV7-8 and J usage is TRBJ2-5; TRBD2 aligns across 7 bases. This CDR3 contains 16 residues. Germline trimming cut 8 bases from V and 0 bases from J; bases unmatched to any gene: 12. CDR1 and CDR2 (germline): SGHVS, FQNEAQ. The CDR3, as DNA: TGTGCCAGCCGACGTTGGCTAGCGGCCTACCAAGAGACCCAGTACTTC. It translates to CASRRWLAAYQETQYF.

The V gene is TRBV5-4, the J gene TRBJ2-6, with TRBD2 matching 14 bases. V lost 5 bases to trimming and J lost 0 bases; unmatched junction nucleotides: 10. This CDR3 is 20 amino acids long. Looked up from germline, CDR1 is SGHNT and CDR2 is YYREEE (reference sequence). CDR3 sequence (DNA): TGTGCCAGCAGATCCGGGACTAGCGGGAGCCTCCTCTCTGGGGCCAACGTCCTGACTTTC. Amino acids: CASRSGTSGSLLSGANVLTF.

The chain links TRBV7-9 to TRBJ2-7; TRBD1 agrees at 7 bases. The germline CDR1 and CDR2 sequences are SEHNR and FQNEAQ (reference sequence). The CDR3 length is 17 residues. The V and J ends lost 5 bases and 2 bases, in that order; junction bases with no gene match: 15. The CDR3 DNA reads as TGTGCCAGCAGCCCAGGTCGGTCGGGACAGAGAACCTACGAGCAGTACTTC. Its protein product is CASSPGRSGQRTYEQYF.

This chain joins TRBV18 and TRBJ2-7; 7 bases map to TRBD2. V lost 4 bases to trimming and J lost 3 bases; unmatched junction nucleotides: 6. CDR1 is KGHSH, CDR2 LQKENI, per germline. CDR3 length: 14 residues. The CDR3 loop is CASSRRAGFYEQYF. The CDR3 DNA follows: TGTGCCAGCTCACGACGAGCGGGGTTCTACGAGCAGTACTTC.

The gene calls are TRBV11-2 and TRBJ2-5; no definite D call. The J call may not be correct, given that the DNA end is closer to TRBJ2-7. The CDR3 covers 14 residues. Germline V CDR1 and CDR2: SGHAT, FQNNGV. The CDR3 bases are TGTGCCAGCAGCCCCTCCGGGCAGTCCTACGAGCAGTACTTC. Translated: CASSPSGQSYEQYF.

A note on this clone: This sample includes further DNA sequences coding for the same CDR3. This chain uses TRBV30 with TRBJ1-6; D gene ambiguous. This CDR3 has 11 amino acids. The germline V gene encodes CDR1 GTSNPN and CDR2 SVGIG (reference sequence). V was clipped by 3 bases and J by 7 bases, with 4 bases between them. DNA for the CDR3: TGTGCCTGGAGCGGGAATTCACCCCTCCACTTT. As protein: CAWSGNSPLHF.

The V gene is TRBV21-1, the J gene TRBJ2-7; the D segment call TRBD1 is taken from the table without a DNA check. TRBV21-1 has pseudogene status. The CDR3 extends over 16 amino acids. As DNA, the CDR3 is TGTGCCAGCAGCATACCCCCCGGGACAGGGGTGTACGAGCAGTACTTC. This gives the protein CASSIPPGTGVYEQYF.

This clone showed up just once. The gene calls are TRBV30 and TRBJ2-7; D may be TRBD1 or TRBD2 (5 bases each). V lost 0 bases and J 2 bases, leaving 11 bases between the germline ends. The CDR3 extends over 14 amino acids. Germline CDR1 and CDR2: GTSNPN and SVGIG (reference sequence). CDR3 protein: CAWSVRDLTYEQYF. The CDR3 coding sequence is TGTGCCTGGAGTGTACGGGACCTAACCTACGAGCAGTACTTC.

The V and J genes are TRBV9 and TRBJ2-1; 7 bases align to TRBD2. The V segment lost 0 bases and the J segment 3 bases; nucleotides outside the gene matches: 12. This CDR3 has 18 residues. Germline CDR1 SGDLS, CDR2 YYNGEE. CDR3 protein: CASSVGSGGRVLYNEQFF. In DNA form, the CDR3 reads TGTGCCAGCAGCGTAGGGAGTGGCGGGAGAGTTCTCTACAATGAGCAGTTCTTC.

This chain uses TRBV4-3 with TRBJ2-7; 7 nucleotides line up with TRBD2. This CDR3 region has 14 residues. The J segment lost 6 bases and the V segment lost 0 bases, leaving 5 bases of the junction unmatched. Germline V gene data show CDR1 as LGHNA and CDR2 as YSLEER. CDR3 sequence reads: CASSQDSGLSEQYF. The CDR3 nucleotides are TGCGCCAGCAGCCAAGATTCGGGACTATCCGAGCAGTACTTC.

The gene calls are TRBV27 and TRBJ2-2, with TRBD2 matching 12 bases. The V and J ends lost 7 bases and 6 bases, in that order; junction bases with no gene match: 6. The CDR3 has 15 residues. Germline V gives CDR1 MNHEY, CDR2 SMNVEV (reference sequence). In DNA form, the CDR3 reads TGTGCCAGCACTCGGACTAGCGGGAAGGCCGGGGAGCTGTTTTTT. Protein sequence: CASTRTSGKAGELFF.

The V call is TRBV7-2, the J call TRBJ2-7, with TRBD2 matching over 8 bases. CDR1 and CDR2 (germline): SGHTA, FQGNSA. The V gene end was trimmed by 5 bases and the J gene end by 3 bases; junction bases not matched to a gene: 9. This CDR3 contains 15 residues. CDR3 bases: TGTGCCAGCAGCAATTGGGCGGGAGGAGGCTACGAGCAGTACTTC. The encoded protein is CASSNWAGGGYEQYF.

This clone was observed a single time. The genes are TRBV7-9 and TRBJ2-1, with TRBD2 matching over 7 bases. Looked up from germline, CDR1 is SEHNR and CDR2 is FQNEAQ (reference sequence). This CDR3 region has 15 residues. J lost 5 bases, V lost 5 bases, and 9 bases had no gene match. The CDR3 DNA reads TGTGCCAGCAGCCATAGCGGGTCCCGGAACAATGAGCAGTTCTTC. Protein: CASSHSGSRNNEQFF.

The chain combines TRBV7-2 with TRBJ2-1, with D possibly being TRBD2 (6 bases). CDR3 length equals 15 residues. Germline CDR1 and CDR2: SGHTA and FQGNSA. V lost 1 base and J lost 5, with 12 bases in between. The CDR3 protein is CASSLGGGRHNEQFF. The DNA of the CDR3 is TGTGCCAGCAGCTTAGGGGGAGGTAGACACAATGAGCAGTTCTTC.

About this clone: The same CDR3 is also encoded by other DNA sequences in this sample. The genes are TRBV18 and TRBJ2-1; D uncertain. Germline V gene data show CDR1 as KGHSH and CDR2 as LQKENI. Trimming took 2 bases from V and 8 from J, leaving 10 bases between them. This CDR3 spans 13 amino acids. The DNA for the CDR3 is TGTGCCAGCTCACCAAGTGGCGGAGATGAGCAGTTCTTC. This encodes CASSPSGGDEQFF.

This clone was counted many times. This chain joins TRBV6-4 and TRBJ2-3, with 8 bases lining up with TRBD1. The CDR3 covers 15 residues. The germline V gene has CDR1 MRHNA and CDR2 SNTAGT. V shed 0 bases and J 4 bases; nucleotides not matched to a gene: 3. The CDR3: CASSDSTGDADTQYF. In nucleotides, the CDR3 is TGTGCCAGCAGTGACTCGACAGGGGACGCAGATACGCAGTATTTT.

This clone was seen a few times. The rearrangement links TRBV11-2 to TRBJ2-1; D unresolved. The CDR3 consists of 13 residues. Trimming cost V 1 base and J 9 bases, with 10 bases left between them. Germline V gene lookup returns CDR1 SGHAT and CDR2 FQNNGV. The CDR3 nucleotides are TGTGCCAGCAGCTTAGCAGTCGCTATTGAGCAGTTCTTC. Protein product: CASSLAVAIEQFF.

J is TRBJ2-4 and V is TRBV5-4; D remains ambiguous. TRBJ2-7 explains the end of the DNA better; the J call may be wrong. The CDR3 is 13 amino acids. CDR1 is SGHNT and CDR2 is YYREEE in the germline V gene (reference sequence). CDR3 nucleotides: TGTGCCAGCAGCCTCTCCTCCATCCACGAGCAGTACTTC. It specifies CASSLSSIHEQYF.

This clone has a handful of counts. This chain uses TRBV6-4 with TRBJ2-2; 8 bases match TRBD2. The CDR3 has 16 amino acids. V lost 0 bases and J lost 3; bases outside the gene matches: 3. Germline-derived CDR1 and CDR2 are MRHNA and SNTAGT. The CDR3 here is CASSDSGTSHTGELFF. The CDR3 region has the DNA TGTGCCAGCAGTGACTCAGGGACTAGTCACACCGGGGAGCTGTTTTTT.

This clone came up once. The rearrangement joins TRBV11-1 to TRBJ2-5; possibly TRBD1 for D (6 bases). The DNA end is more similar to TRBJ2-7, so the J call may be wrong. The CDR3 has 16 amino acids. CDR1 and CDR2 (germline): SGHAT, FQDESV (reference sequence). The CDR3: CASSLARGPSSYEQYF. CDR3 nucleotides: TGTGCCAGCAGCTTAGCCAGGGGCCCAAGCTCCTACGAGCAGTACTTC.

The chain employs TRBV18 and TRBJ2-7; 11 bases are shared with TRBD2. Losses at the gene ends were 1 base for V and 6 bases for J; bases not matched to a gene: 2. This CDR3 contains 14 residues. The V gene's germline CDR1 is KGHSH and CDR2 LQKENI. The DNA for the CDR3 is TGTGCCAGCTCACCACGTCTAGCGGGAGGCGAGCAGTACTTC. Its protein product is CASSPRLAGGEQYF.

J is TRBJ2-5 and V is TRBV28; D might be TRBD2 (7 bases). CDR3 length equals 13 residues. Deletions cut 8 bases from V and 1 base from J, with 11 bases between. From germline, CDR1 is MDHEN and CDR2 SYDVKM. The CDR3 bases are TGTGCCAGCGGGGGGGGGCCCCAAGAGACCCAGTACTTC. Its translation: CASGGGPQETQYF.

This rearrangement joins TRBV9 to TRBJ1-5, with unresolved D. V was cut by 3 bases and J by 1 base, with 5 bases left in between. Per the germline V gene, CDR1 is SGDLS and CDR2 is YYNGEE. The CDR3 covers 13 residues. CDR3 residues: CASSGSSNQPQHF. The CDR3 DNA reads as TGTGCCAGCAGCGGGTCAAGCAATCAGCCCCAGCATTTT.

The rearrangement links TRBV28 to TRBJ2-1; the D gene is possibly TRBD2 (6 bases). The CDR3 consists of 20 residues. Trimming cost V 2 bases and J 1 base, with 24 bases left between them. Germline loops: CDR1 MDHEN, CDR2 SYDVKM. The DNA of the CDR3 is TGTGCCAGCAGTTTAAGCCTTAATTGGGAGGATATGTGGTCCTACAATGAGCAGTTCTTC. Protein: CASSLSLNWEDMWSYNEQFF.